The 10 T cell receptor beta chains below were found in one sample sequenced in a study of shared clonotypes between healthy human individuals. TCRdb keeps only in-frame clones here, not all; method: immunoSEQ multiplex PCR. The data show some 2 million clones, with about 95% seen just once and about 1.1% held by the top ten. In the naive CD8 group, cells lacked CD45RO and were positively selected for CCR7, so terminally differentiated effector memory CD45RA+ cells were left out. Material: naive CD8+ T cells sorted from blood. Receptor source: a man between 18 and 35 years old in good health.

This chain uses TRBV2 with TRBJ2-5, with D possibly TRBD2 on 5 matching bases. The V and J ends lost 10 bases and 2 bases respectively, with 17 bases between them. From germline, CDR1 is SNHLY and CDR2 FYNNEI. The CDR3 has 14 residues. In DNA form, the CDR3 reads TGTGCCATCGCCCTCCTAACGGGGCAAGAGACCCAGTACTTC. It translates to CAIALLTGQETQYF.

The rearrangement joins TRBV30 to TRBJ2-5, with a weak D call TRBD1 (5 bases). Germline V gene lookup returns CDR1 GTSNPN and CDR2 SVGIG (reference sequence). This CDR3 is 14 amino acids long. V shed 2 bases and J shed 4 bases, with 14 bases lying between them. CDR3 amino acids: CAWSNGQGRETQYF. CDR3 sequence (DNA): TGTGCCTGGAGTAATGGTCAGGGAAGAGAGACCCAGTACTTC. Together with reference TRBV30 and TRBJ2-5, the CDR3 gives the full variable domain: SQTIHQWPATLVQPVGSPLSLECTVEGTSNPNLYWYRQAAGRGLQLLFYSVGIGQISSEVPQNLSASRPQDRQFILSSKKLLLSDSGFYLCAWSNGQGRETQYFGPGTRLLVL.

V and J are TRBV5-1 and TRBJ2-7, with 9 bases that match TRBD1. The germline V gene encodes CDR1 SGHRS and CDR2 YFSETQ. The CDR3 consists of 15 residues. After removal of 4 bases from V and 3 bases from J, the junction contained 8 bases not matched to a gene. CDR3 sequence reads: CASSITGGGYYEQYF. The CDR3 region has the DNA TGCGCCAGCAGCATCACAGGGGGCGGATACTACGAGCAGTACTTC.

V is TRBV7-3 and J is TRBJ2-3; tentative D call: TRBD1 (5 bases). Between the trimmed V and J ends, which lost 4 bases and 6 bases, there was a span of 11 bases. CDR1 and CDR2 from the germline V gene are SGHTA and FQGTGA. The CDR3 runs to 13 residues. The CDR3 is CASSSWGIDTQYF. The CDR3 region has the DNA TGTGCCAGCAGCTCCTGGGGCATCGATACGCAGTATTTT.

This clone was detected once. The chain has TRBV5-6 and TRBJ2-2, with 7 positions matching TRBD2. Germline V gene lookup returns CDR1 SGHDT and CDR2 YYEEEE. The CDR3 consists of 17 residues. J was trimmed by 3 bases and V by 4 bases; bases with no gene match: 12. Here the CDR3 DNA reads TGTGCCAGCAGCACCTGGGTGGCGGGGGAGGACACCGGGGAGCTGTTTTTT. Translating gives CASSTWVAGEDTGELFF.

This chain links TRBV4-1 with TRBJ1-5; 8 bases line up with TRBD1. The CDR3 is 16 amino acids. The V and J ends lost 0 bases and 7 bases, in that order; junction bases with no gene match: 8. Germline CDR1 MGHRA, CDR2 YSYEKL. The CDR3 is CASSQESSGGEQPQHF. CDR3 DNA sequence: TGCGCCAGCAGCCAAGAAAGTTCAGGGGGCGAACAGCCCCAGCATTTT.

J is TRBJ2-4 and V is TRBV11-2, with 11 bases matching TRBD2. V lost 0 bases, J lost 11 bases, and 9 bases stayed unmatched. The CDR3 extends over 16 amino acids. Germline CDR1 reads SGHAT; CDR2 reads FQNNGV. CDR3: CASSLDLGLADRFQYF. For the CDR3, the DNA is TGTGCCAGCAGCTTAGATTTGGGACTAGCGGACCGGTTTCAGTACTTC.

The rearrangement uses TRBV25-1 and TRBJ1-1; TRBD1 might be the D (6 bases). The CDR3 runs 14 residues. Germline lookup yields CDR1 MGHDK and CDR2 SYGVNS. V was trimmed by 3 bases and J by 3 bases, leaving 11 bases between them. As DNA, the CDR3 is TGTGCCAGCAGTGATAGTGGGGGCCACACTGAAGCTTTCTTT. Its translation: CASSDSGGHTEAFF.

This chain joins TRBV11-2 and TRBJ2-1, with D possibly matching TRBD1 (5 bases). Germline CDR1 reads SGHAT; CDR2 reads FQNNGV. Trimming stripped 5 bases from V and 6 bases from J, with 14 bases between. The CDR3 loop spans 14 amino acids. CDR3 region: CASSPPEQGNEQFF. In nucleotides, the CDR3 is TGTGCCAGCAGCCCCCCCGAGCAGGGCAATGAGCAGTTCTTC.

V and J are TRBV29-1 and TRBJ2-3; D remains unclear. The CDR3 contains 12 residues. V lost 4 bases to trimming and J lost 1 base, with 6 bases between them. The germline gives CDR1 SQVTM, CDR2 ANQGSEA. The CDR3 DNA sequence: TGCAGCGTTGTCGGGCGCACAGATACGCAGTATTTT. It yields the protein CSVVGRTDTQYF.